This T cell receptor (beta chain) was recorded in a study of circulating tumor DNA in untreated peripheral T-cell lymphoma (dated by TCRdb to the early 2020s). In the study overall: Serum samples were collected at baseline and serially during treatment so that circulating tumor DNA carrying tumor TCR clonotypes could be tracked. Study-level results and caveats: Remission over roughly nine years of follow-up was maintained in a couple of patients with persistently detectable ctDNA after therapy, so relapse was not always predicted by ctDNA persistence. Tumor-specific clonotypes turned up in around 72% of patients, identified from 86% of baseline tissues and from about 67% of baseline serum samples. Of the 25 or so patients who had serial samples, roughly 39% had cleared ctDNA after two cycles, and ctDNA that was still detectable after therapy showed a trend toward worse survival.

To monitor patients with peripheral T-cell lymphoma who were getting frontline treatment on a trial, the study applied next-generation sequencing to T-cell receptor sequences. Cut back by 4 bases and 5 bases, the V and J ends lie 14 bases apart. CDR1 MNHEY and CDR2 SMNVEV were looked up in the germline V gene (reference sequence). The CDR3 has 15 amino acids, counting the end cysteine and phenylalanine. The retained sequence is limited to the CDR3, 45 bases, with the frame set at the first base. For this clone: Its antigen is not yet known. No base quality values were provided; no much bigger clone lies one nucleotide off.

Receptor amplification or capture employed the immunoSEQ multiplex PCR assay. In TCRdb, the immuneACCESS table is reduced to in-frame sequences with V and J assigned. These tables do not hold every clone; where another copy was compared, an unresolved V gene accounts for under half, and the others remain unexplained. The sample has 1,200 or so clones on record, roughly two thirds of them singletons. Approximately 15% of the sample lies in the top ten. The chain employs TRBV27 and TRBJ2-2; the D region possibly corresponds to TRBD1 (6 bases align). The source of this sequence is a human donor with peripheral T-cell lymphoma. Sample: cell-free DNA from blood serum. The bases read TGTGCCAGCAGTTGGGCAGGGGTCGGAACCGGGGAGCTGTTTTTT. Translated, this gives CASSWAGVGTGELFF.